This T cell receptor (beta chain) was retrieved from a study of graft-versus-host responses after intestinal transplantation. Sequencing was performed with immunoSEQ multiplex PCR; in TCRdb, only in-frame clones are kept and a portion is missing. The repertoire has about 120,000 clones, around 93% of them found once; the top ten carry 0.4% to 0.55%. Notes on this clone: Its antigen remains unknown.

Germline CDR1 reads SGDLS; CDR2 reads YYNGEE. CDR3 size: 14 residues. The source is a human donor who received an intestinal transplant. This rearrangement joins TRBV9 to TRBJ2-5; D not resolved. The DNA matches TRBJ2-7 better at its end, which makes the J call doubtful. The specimen comprised unstimulated CD8+ T cells sorted from spleen or lymph node cells, sampled before intestinal transplant. CDR3 in DNA: TGTGCCAGCAGCGTAGGCCCGGATTCCTACGAGCAGTACTTC. Protein product: CASSVGPDSYEQYF.